One sample yielded the 9 T cell receptor beta chains listed below, sequenced in a study of shared T cell receptors in the human thymus. The protocol was immunoSEQ multiplex PCR, while the TCRdb copy is restricted to in-frame clones and leaves out a portion. The table lists over 650,000 clones, more than 70% of them singletons, with 0.0094% in the top ten. Another study also made use of these data, one on human thymus T cells.

The sequencing input was thymocytes. Receptor source: a boy younger than two with a congenital heart defect.

The DNA for the CDR3 is TGTGCCAGCAATCTCTCGCCGGGACAGCCATACGAGCAGTACTTC. Translating gives CASNLSPGQPYEQYF. This chain links TRBV27 with TRBJ2-7; 7 bases agree with TRBD1. Germline-derived CDR1 and CDR2 are MNHEY and SMNVEV (reference sequence). V lost 7 bases to trimming and J lost 4 bases; unmatched junction nucleotides: 13. The CDR3 runs to 15 residues.

This sequence joins TRBV28 and TRBJ2-7; TRBD1 matches 8 bases. The CDR3 loop spans 16 amino acids. V dropped 7 bases and J dropped 2; count of bases not matched to a gene: 13. Germline V gene sequence: CDR1 MDHEN, CDR2 SYDVKM. The CDR3 spells CASTGARQGAAYEQYF. The CDR3 nucleotides are TGTGCCAGCACCGGAGCCCGGCAGGGGGCCGCCTACGAGCAGTACTTC.

This clone was detected only a few times. The gene calls are TRBV15 and TRBJ1-5; D is unclear. CDR1 is LNHNV, CDR2 YYDKDF, per germline (reference sequence). This CDR3 contains 19 residues. V dropped 0 bases and J dropped 0 bases, with 18 bases sitting between them. CDR3 amino acids: CATSRDGREGKDSNQPQHF. The CDR3 DNA reads as TGTGCCACCAGCAGAGATGGTAGGGAGGGAAAAGATAGCAATCAGCCCCAGCATTTT.

V is TRBV30 and J is TRBJ2-1, with TRBD2 as a possible D gene (6 bases). CDR3 length: 16 amino acids. Per germline, CDR1 GTSNPN and CDR2 SVGIG (reference sequence). The V and J ends lost 0 bases and 1 base respectively, with 13 bases between them. DNA for the CDR3: TGTGCCTGGAGTGTAATCTGGGAGGAGTCCTACAATGAGCAGTTCTTC. It is translated as CAWSVIWEESYNEQFF.

V is TRBV27 and J is TRBJ2-3; D is perhaps TRBD2 (6 bases). V lost 2 bases to trimming and J lost 8 bases, with 11 bases between them. The CDR3 totals 13 residues. The germline V gene encodes CDR1 MNHEY and CDR2 SMNVEV (reference sequence). The CDR3: CASSLGGSSTQYF. The CDR3 nucleotides read TGTGCCAGCAGTTTAGGGGGGTCAAGTACGCAGTATTTT.

The rearrangement joins TRBV9 to TRBJ2-1, with 12 bases that match TRBD2. Germline CDR1 and CDR2: SGDLS and YYNGEE. The CDR3 totals 23 residues. Trimming removed 4 bases from V and 1 base from J; junction bases left unmatched: 24. CDR3 residues: CASSPQGQGRLAGDWGSYNEQFF. CDR3 coding DNA: TGTGCCAGCAGCCCCCAGGGACAGGGGAGACTAGCGGGAGATTGGGGGTCCTACAATGAGCAGTTCTTC.

This rearrangement joins TRBV30 to TRBJ1-3; TRBD1 aligns across 7 bases. Germline values: CDR1 GTSNPN, CDR2 SVGIG (reference sequence). The CDR3 has 13 amino acids. V shed 1 base, J shed 5 bases, and the junction held 2 bases outside the gene matches. In DNA, the CDR3 is TGTGCCTGGAGTGAAGGGGGCCGAAACACCATATATTTT. Its protein is CAWSEGGRNTIYF.

There are a few counts of this clone. This chain links TRBV7-6 with TRBJ2-1; tentatively, D is TRBD2 (6 bases). V was clipped by 5 bases and J by 5 bases, with 19 bases between them. The CDR3 spans 16 residues. In germline, CDR1 is SGHVS, CDR2 FNYEAQ. CDR3 protein: CASSPRWGDHNNEQFF. CDR3 nucleotide sequence: TGTGCCAGCAGCCCCCGATGGGGGGATCATAACAATGAGCAGTTCTTC.

This chain joins TRBV5-4 and TRBJ1-1; D perhaps matches TRBD1 (5 bases). Germline assignment: CDR1 SGHNT and CDR2 YYREEE (reference sequence). The CDR3 loop spans 12 amino acids. Trimming stripped 5 bases from V and 6 bases from J, with 11 bases between. DNA of the CDR3: TGTGCCAGCAGTCACGCCAGGGCTGAAGCTTTCTTT. It yields the protein CASSHARAEAFF.